The clone carrying this TCR beta chain was recorded only once. These data come from a study of Ad26.COV2.S vaccination and SARS-CoV-2 variants. Sequencing was performed with immunoSEQ multiplex PCR; in TCRdb, only in-frame clones are kept and a portion is missing. The table has about 500,000 clones, approximately 90% seen once; the top ten hold 1.5% to 2%. The sample's treatment: 15 to 20 received Ad26.COV2.S at low or high dose, single or two shots; several received placebo; per-sample allocation not given. Following the first vaccine or placebo injection, samples were taken on day 63. Boston provided a donor who was an adult aged 18-55 years. The vaccine antigen was prefusion-stabilized Wuhan SARS-CoV-2 spike. The germline CDR1 and CDR2 sequences are MDHEN and SYDVKM. Germline trimming cut 4 bases from V and 3 bases from J; bases unmatched to any gene: 5. This CDR3 contains 14 residues.

This clonotype was obtained from a person aged 18-60 years who received the Ad26.COV2.S COVID-19 vaccine or a placebo. The sample here was peripheral blood, taken in a trial of Ad26.COV2.S vaccine versus placebo. V usage is TRBV28 and J usage is TRBJ2-7; 8 bases fit TRBD2. The CDR3 sequence: CASSSIGTSYEQYF. The CDR3 DNA reads as TGTGCCAGCAGTTCGATAGGGACTAGCTACGAGCAGTACTTC.